This entry features one T cell receptor (beta chain) sequence. This record comes from a study of blood T cell repertoires in COVID-19. The wider study: The study drew acute and convalescent COVID-19 samples from the United States, Italy and Spain. PBMCs, B-cell-depleted T cells, or T cells provided the cDNA or gDNA that made up the material.

The repertoire was sequenced with immunoSEQ multiplex PCR; TCRdb's copy has only in-frame clones and lacks some. The profile shows over 150,000 clones, about 83% of them singletons. This CDR3 has 12 amino acids. CDR1 is KGHSH, CDR2 LQKENI, per germline. Trimming left V 3 bases short and J 7 bases short, with 9 bases between. One Seattle source followed patients from active infection through their disease course. The origin of this receptor is an elderly woman with COVID-19, enrolled during active disease. The sample taken for sequencing was peripheral blood. The gene calls are TRBV18 and TRBJ1-1; no reliable D call. In DNA form, the CDR3 reads TGTGCCAGCTCACCCACAGATATTGAAGCTTTCTTT. The encoded protein is CASSPTDIEAFF.